Listed below are T cell receptor beta chains from one sample, sequenced in a study of blood T cell repertoires in COVID-19. TCRdb keeps only in-frame clones here, not all; method: immunoSEQ multiplex PCR. The sample lists 160,000 or so clones; about nine tenths were seen once. The sample was peripheral blood. These receptors were collected from a woman in her seventies with acute or convalescent COVID-19. Each CDR3 is given with its conserved first and last residue. Each record gives: V gene, J gene, CDR3 length, CDR3 protein.

>TRBV28|TRBJ2-3|16
CASSSFGGRGADTQYF
>TRBV9|TRBJ1-2|14
CASRAGPTNYGYTF
>TRBV30|TRBJ2-7|15
CAWSVRLAGGFEQYF
>TRBV28|TRBJ2-1|17
CASNTWPGGRVYNEQFF
>TRBV7-9|TRBJ1-3|17
CASRGRDPGTGGNTIYF
>TRBV4-2|TRBJ2-4|16
CASSQGTQGTKNIQYF
>TRBV24-1|TRBJ1-1|14
CATSAAGVNTEAFF
>TRBV6-5|TRBJ1-1|15
CASSYTSQGKGEAFF
>TRBV9|TRBJ2-4|16
CASSVDGGAAKNIQYF
>TRBV12-3/TRBV12-4|TRBJ1-2|13
CASSLSGPDGYTF
>TRBV9|TRBJ2-3|14
CASSVGQGFDTQYF
>TRBV5-1|TRBJ1-2|13
CASSAGGGLGYTF
>TRBV20-1|TRBJ1-1|14
CSASPGGLNTEAFF
>TRBV4-3|TRBJ1-2|15
CASSQDFTGTSRYTF
>TRBV7-9|TRBJ2-7|12
CASSGQIYEQYF
>TRBV4-2|TRBJ2-4|17
CASSQDLSGQGLDIQYF
>TRBV2|TRBJ1-1|16
CASRNVQSPLNTEAFF
>TRBV21-1|TRBJ1-1|14
CASLKGDTGTEAFF
>TRBV4-2|TRBJ1-2|15
CASSQVGEREDGYTF
>TRBV9|TRBJ1-3|17
CASSVEAPEFSGNTIYF
>TRBV7-2|TRBJ1-1|15
CASSPQDLGSAKAFF
>TRBV5-8|TRBJ2-2|14
CASFVTGNTGELFF
>TRBV19|TRBJ1-5|19
CASTPSDRGPFLGNQPQHF
>TRBV15|TRBJ1-5|15
CATSREGRVNQPQHF
>TRBV29-1|TRBJ1-5|17
CSVEDLAGRVFHQPQHF
>TRBV27|TRBJ2-3|15
CASSFGTSGVDTQYF
>TRBV4-1|TRBJ2-7|15
CASRRTGEESYEQYF
>TRBV5-1|TRBJ2-1|16
CASSPGGTGGYNEQFF
>TRBV28|TRBJ2-7|17
CASSLVGGGESPYEQYF
>TRBV5-1|TRBJ1-6|15
CASSWGGTDNSPLHF
>TRBV5-4|TRBJ2-4|18
CASSLAPQGKLAKNIQYF
>TRBV12-3/TRBV12-4|TRBJ2-7|13
CASSRGGSYEQYF
>TRBV7-8|TRBJ1-5|13
CASSSALNQPQHF